The text below deals with one T cell receptor beta chain. Its antigen is unidentified. This sample stems from a study of CD8 T cells in ankylosing spondylitis. V was shortened by 2 bases and J by 0 bases, with 11 bases between the two germline ends. The CDR3 is 17 amino acids. CDR1 and CDR2 from the germline V gene are SGHTA and FQGNSA. TCRdb called the 5' RACE reads again in MiXCR, with one record for every CDR3 protein. The data contain hundreds of thousands of distinct CDR3 sequences, over 9.5% of them singletons. Study-wide points: The authors reported significant enrichment of disease-linked clones in matched ankylosing spondylitis synovial fluid. Blood from ankylosing spondylitis patients appeared to carry a characteristic eight-variant TCR beta motif.

What was sequenced was blood, either unsorted or a sorted T cell fraction (not recorded which). The chain couples TRBV7-2 to TRBJ2-6, with D unresolved. The sequence came from a male donor with ankylosing spondylitis. The CDR3 region is CASSLRAIRSGANVLTF. The DNA for the CDR3 is TGTGCCAGCAGCTTAAGGGCCATCCGCTCTGGGGCCAACGTCCTGACTTTC.